These T cell receptor beta chains were read from a single sample in a study of blood T cells in healthy people across ages. MiXCR, run by TCRdb on the 5' RACE reads, gives a single entry per CDR3 protein. The data hold fewer than 900,000 distinct CDR3 sequences, with 45% to 50% observed a single time. The specimen sequenced was blood. The receptors were gathered from a woman aged 55-69 years in good health. The conserved cysteine and the conserved F or W are not part of the CDR3 here. For some rows the clone size is stated as once, few or many, or as a class when expanded; others skip it.

CDR3 | J | size | V
ASSQGLEAGELF | TRBJ2-2 | once | TRBV4-2
ASGAGGISYEQY | TRBJ2-7 | NA | TRBV28
ASSQSGGDEKLF | TRBJ1-4 | NA | TRBV4-3
ASSNPVLNEQF | TRBJ2-1 | few | TRBV5-1
ASSPGLAKSYEQY | TRBJ2-7 | NA | TRBV7-2
ATSETGLAGNSYNEQF | TRBJ2-1 | NA | TRBV24-1
ARSPRQGMDTEAF | TRBJ1-1 | NA | TRBV7-3
ASKISGTLSGANVLT | TRBJ2-6 | NA | TRBV28
SAGRGQGNYGYT | TRBJ1-2 | many | TRBV20-1
ASSRETSRGDTQY | TRBJ2-3 | NA | TRBV4-3
ASSLRQGNGYT | TRBJ1-2 | few | TRBV7-2
ASSLALGSGSLNEQY | TRBJ2-5 | NA | TRBV12-3/TRBV12-4
ASSLDLAGGPYEQF | TRBJ2-1 | NA | TRBV5-1
SARESGGGGDEQY | TRBJ2-7 | NA | TRBV20-1
ASSLSVGVSTEAF | TRBJ1-1 | NA | TRBV4-2
ASSFGGTTSYEQY | TRBJ2-7 | many | TRBV7-2
ASSLPGASSEQY | TRBJ2-4 | once | TRBV27
ASSRSIVQGNYGYT | TRBJ1-2 | few | TRBV4-3
ASSVGLNYEQY | TRBJ2-7 | NA | TRBV2
ASSRFERGRETQY | TRBJ2-5 | NA | TRBV28
ASSRGDGQETQY | TRBJ2-5 | few | TRBV5-1
AMGAYEQY | TRBJ2-7 | few | TRBV10-3
ASSVEAESGDTLY | TRBJ2-3 | once | TRBV9
ASSPGQGYQPQH | TRBJ1-5 | few | TRBV28
ASSLARDVYGHT | TRBJ1-2 | NA | TRBV5-5
ASSSLSSVNEQF | TRBJ2-1 | NA | TRBV7-9
ASNTQQTDSQF | TRBJ2-1 | NA | TRBV28
SVDVLSIHPYPNEQF | TRBJ2-1 | NA | TRBV29-1
SAMSGSDSYEQY | TRBJ2-7 | NA | TRBV20-1
ASSQDGGRPGTEAF | TRBJ1-1 | NA | TRBV4-3
SARPGTEETQY | TRBJ2-5 | NA | TRBV20-1
ASSQAGGPNSPLH | TRBJ1-6 | NA | TRBV4-3
ATSRTSGSGADTQY | TRBJ2-3 | NA | TRBV15
ASSDPSSGPPRYT | TRBJ1-2 | NA | TRBV25-1
ASSETWDRVNEQF | TRBJ2-1 | few | TRBV6-5
ASSHRGQGRY | TRBJ2-7 | NA | TRBV3-1
SARASGRETQY | TRBJ2-5 | few | TRBV20-1
ASSLDGRAALNSPLH | TRBJ1-6 | NA | TRBV7-2
ASSLTASGSVIPYEQY | TRBJ2-7 | few | TRBV5-1
ASSAETASYNEQF | TRBJ2-1 | NA | TRBV6-4
ATTGPPRTSGRGSYNEQF | TRBJ2-1 | few | TRBV19
ASSWADSSDTQY | TRBJ2-3 | NA | TRBV12-3/TRBV12-4
ASSLGDRAHEQY | TRBJ2-7 | many | TRBV5-1
ASSLGGPHNSPLH | TRBJ1-6 | few | TRBV7-2
SAWTTYEQY | TRBJ2-7 | NA | TRBV20-1
ATSDLEVASGSFRQF | TRBJ2-1 | many | TRBV24-1
ASSQDMASPQY | TRBJ2-3 | NA | TRBV4-3
ASSLDTAGLGEQF | TRBJ2-1 | NA | TRBV5-1
ASTLSGGQETQY | TRBJ2-5 | few | TRBV9
SRQSLNTEAF | TRBJ1-1 | few | TRBV20-1
ATSLSASGSKTQY | TRBJ2-5 | few | TRBV15
SVVLVRAQFEQF | TRBJ2-1 | NA | TRBV29-1
ASSDGPGAGYT | TRBJ1-2 | NA | TRBV27
ASSLGGPPDTQY | TRBJ2-3 | NA | TRBV28
ASTRAGTGYNEQF | TRBJ2-1 | NA | TRBV6-1